The 29 T cell receptor beta chains below were found in one sample sequenced in a study of blood T cell repertoires in COVID-19. Sequencing used immunoSEQ multiplex PCR; TCRdb keeps in-frame clones, though not all of them. The table shows 250,000 to 350,000 clones, with around 90% occurring only once. Sequencing was carried out using peripheral blood. These receptors were obtained from a man aged 18 to 29 who had recovered from COVID-19.

The rearrangement joins TRBV5-8 to TRBJ1-2; D not resolved. This CDR3 is 13 amino acids long. Trimming removed 0 bases from V and 4 bases from J, with 7 bases in between. Germline V gene lookup returns CDR1 SGHTS and CDR2 YDEGEE. CDR3 coding DNA: TGTGCCAGCAGCTTGGTTCCAGTCTATGGCTACACCTTC. Translation: CASSLVPVYGYTF.

This chain connects TRBV7-2 to TRBJ2-7; 7 bases are a match to TRBD1. Trimming cost V 1 base and J 2 bases; bases outside gene matches: 8. The CDR3 is made up of 16 amino acids. Looked up from germline, CDR1 is SGHTA and CDR2 is FQGNSA. DNA for the CDR3: TGTGCCAGCAGCTTAGATGGTAGGACAGGAGCCTACGAGCAGTACTTC. It codes for CASSLDGRTGAYEQYF.

The chain has TRBV2 and TRBJ1-1, with D uncertain. The CDR3 is 13 amino acids. Germline-derived CDR1 and CDR2 are SNHLY and FYNNEI. Trimming cost V 1 base and J 0 bases, with 3 bases left between them. In nucleotides, the CDR3 is TGTGCCAGCAGTGAAGACATGAACACTGAAGCTTTCTTT. Residues: CASSEDMNTEAFF.

The V call is TRBV18, the J call TRBJ1-2, with TRBD1 matching over 8 bases. Germline CDR1 is KGHSH and CDR2 is LQKENI. The CDR3 contains 14 residues. Germline trimming cut 2 bases from V and 7 bases from J; bases unmatched to any gene: 6. CDR3: CASSPGQGRFGYTF. In DNA form, the CDR3 reads TGTGCCAGCTCACCAGGACAGGGTCGGTTTGGCTACACCTTC.

Points on this clone: Other DNA sequences in this specimen translate into the identical CDR3. V usage is TRBV7-9 and J usage is TRBJ1-2, with 7 bases identical to TRBD1. Germline V gene lookup returns CDR1 SEHNR and CDR2 FQNEAQ (reference sequence). Unmatched junction bases numbered 2, after V lost 2 bases and J lost 2 bases. The CDR3 consists of 14 residues. This chain's CDR3 is CASSLQGGNYGYTF. The CDR3, as DNA: TGTGCCAGCAGCTTACAGGGGGGCAACTATGGCTACACCTTC.

The chain couples TRBV28 to TRBJ1-1; no definite D call. Germline CDR1 MDHEN, CDR2 SYDVKM. CDR3 size: 12 residues. Trimming removed 10 bases from V and 1 base from J, with 10 bases in between. The CDR3 coding sequence is TGTGCCACCCTAGGTTGGAACACTGAAGCTTTCTTT. It codes for CATLGWNTEAFF.

The chain employs TRBV11-2 and TRBJ2-1; D possibly corresponds to TRBD2 (6 bases). V lost 1 base, J lost 7 bases, and 17 bases lay in between. In germline, CDR1 is SGHAT, CDR2 FQNNGV. The CDR3 consists of 16 residues. CDR3 in amino acids: CASSLVPAGYENEQFF. In DNA form, the CDR3 reads TGTGCCAGCAGCTTAGTACCCGCGGGATATGAAAATGAGCAGTTCTTC.

With regard to this clone: Distinct nucleotide sequences in the sample also encode this CDR3. V gene TRBV5-1 combines with J gene TRBJ2-1, with TRBD1 identical over 8 bases. The CDR3 runs 16 residues. V was pared by 2 bases and J by 4 bases, with 8 bases of the junction left unmatched. Germline loops: CDR1 SGHRS, CDR2 YFSETQ. The CDR3 coding sequence is TGCGCCAGCAGCTTACCCACAGGGGGGCGGTACAATGAGCAGTTCTTC. Amino acid sequence: CASSLPTGGRYNEQFF.

The chain recombines TRBV4-3 with TRBJ2-2, with TRBD2 identical over 9 bases. This CDR3 comprises 16 residues. Germline V gene data show CDR1 as LGHNA and CDR2 as YSLEER. V shed 2 bases, J shed 4 bases, and the junction held 5 bases outside the gene matches. CDR3 coding DNA: TGCGCCAGCAGCCAACGTAGCGGGGGTGGCACCGGGGAGCTGTTTTTT. It is translated as CASSQRSGGGTGELFF.

The chain is built from TRBV29-1 and TRBJ1-1; 7 positions agree with TRBD1. V was pared by 4 bases and J by 3 bases, with 11 bases of the junction left unmatched. This CDR3 is built from 15 residues. Germline V gene sequence: CDR1 SQVTM, CDR2 ANQGSEA. DNA for the CDR3: TGCAGCGTTGGGAGGGTCAGGGGGATCGACACTGAAGCTTTCTTT. The encoded protein is CSVGRVRGIDTEAFF.

V gene TRBV3-1 (or the pseudogene TRBV3-2) combines with J gene TRBJ2-3, with 8 bases aligning to TRBD2. V lost 1 base and J lost 2; bases outside the gene matches: 2. Germline CDR1 and CDR2: LGHDT and YNNKEL (reference sequence). The CDR3 has 15 amino acids. CDR3 bases: TGTGCCAGCAGCCAAGCGGGGGGGACCACAGATACGCAGTATTTT. Amino acid sequence: CASSQAGGTTDTQYF.

This clone was seen just once. The V gene is TRBV5-1, the J gene TRBJ1-2; 7 bases are shared with TRBD1. V trimming: 3 bases; J trimming: 4 bases; junction bases outside the gene matches: 9. Germline CDR1 reads SGHRS; CDR2 reads YFSETQ. The CDR3 sequence is 15 residues long. The CDR3, as DNA: TGCGCCAGCAGCTCCACCGGGACAGATTTCTATGGCTACACCTTC. Its protein product is CASSSTGTDFYGYTF.

The chain has TRBV18 and TRBJ1-3; possibly TRBD1 for D (5 bases). Between the trimmed V and J ends, which lost 2 bases and 4 bases, there was a span of 12 bases. The V gene's germline CDR1 is KGHSH and CDR2 LQKENI. CDR3 length: 15 amino acids. CDR3 nucleotides: TGTGCCAGCTCACCAGCGGGACGCCTAGGAAACACCATATATTTT. Its protein is CASSPAGRLGNTIYF.

This clone has a single count. The chain combines TRBV9 with TRBJ2-5, with a tentative D call TRBD2 (7 bases). Germline V lookup: CDR1 SGDLS, CDR2 YYNGEE. With 0 bases removed from V and 2 bases from J, the gap between germline ends came to 14 bases. The CDR3 totals 16 residues. The CDR3 DNA sequence: TGTGCCAGCAGCGTAGAGGGGGGGCCCTTTCAAGAGACCCAGTACTTC. Amino acid sequence: CASSVEGGPFQETQYF.

The chain employs TRBV11-2 and TRBJ1-1; D unresolved. This CDR3 has 13 residues. Germline V lookup: CDR1 SGHAT, CDR2 FQNNGV. The V end was cut by 5 bases, the J end by 5 bases, with 12 bases between. The CDR3 reads CASSLSRDTEAFF. Written as DNA, the CDR3 is TGTGCCAGCAGCCTCTCGAGGGATACTGAAGCTTTCTTT.

Only a few counts were recorded for this clone. The chain links TRBV4-1 to TRBJ2-4; 7 bases align to TRBD1. V lost 4 bases and J lost 0; bases outside the gene matches: 9. The CDR3 extends over 17 amino acids. CDR1 and CDR2 from the germline V gene are MGHRA and YSYEKL. The CDR3 bases are TGCGCCAGCAGCCGAGGGACAGCGAGCCTAGCCAAAAACATTCAGTACTTC. Encoded protein: CASSRGTASLAKNIQYF.

The chain employs TRBV7-9 and TRBJ1-6, with D possibly matching TRBD1 (5 bases). V gave up 8 bases and J gave up 2 bases, with 7 bases separating them. Germline V gives CDR1 SEHNR, CDR2 FQNEAQ (reference sequence). The CDR3 is made up of 13 amino acids. The CDR3 DNA is TGTGCCAGCGGGGGGACCTATAATTCACCCCTCCACTTT. Its protein product is CASGGTYNSPLHF. Filled out from reference TRBV7-9 and TRBJ1-6, the complete variable domain reads DTGVSQNPRHKITKRGQNVTFRCDPISEHNRLYWYRQTLGQGPEFLTYFQNEAQLEKSRLLSDRFSAERPKGSFSTLEIQRTEQGDSAMYLCASGGTYNSPLHFGNGTRLTVT.

This sequence joins TRBV12-3 or TRBV12-4 and TRBJ1-1; D ambiguous. V was shortened by 6 bases and J by 8 bases, with 13 bases between the two germline ends. The CDR3 consists of 12 residues. The CDR3 reads CASSGIGEEAFF. The DNA for the CDR3 is TGTGCCAGCAGCGGGATCGGAGAGGAAGCTTTCTTT.

The chain uses TRBV11-2 and TRBJ2-1; 7 bases are a match to TRBD2. The ends lost 1 base at V and 0 bases at J; junction bases unmatched: 6. Germline V gene lookup returns CDR1 SGHAT and CDR2 FQNNGV. There are 17 residues in the CDR3. CDR3 protein: CASSLVPSGISYNEQFF. In nucleotides, the CDR3 is TGTGCCAGCAGCTTAGTCCCTAGCGGCATCTCCTACAATGAGCAGTTCTTC.

The V gene is TRBV7-3, the J gene TRBJ2-1, with 11 positions matching TRBD2. This CDR3 spans 18 amino acids. V lost 3 bases and J lost 5; bases outside the gene matches: 12. Looked up from germline, CDR1 is SGHTA and CDR2 is FQGTGA. The CDR3 is CASSLTLIAGGPNNEQFF. In DNA form, the CDR3 reads TGTGCCAGCAGCTTGACTCTGATAGCGGGAGGGCCGAACAATGAGCAGTTCTTC.

The rearrangement joins TRBV19 to TRBJ2-5, with D perhaps matching TRBD1 (5 bases). The ends were cut back, 2 bases at V and 5 bases at J, with 18 bases in the middle. CDR1 and CDR2 (germline): LNHDA, SQIVND (reference sequence). CDR3 size: 16 residues. The CDR3 sequence: CASSILGAQFGETQYF. The CDR3 DNA is TGTGCCAGTAGTATACTTGGGGCCCAATTTGGGGAGACCCAGTACTTC.

The chain couples TRBV5-4 to TRBJ2-3; TRBD2 matches 12 bases. V lost 0 bases to trimming and J lost 1 base; unmatched junction nucleotides: 6. In germline, CDR1 is SGHNT, CDR2 YYREEE (reference sequence). This CDR3 region has 18 residues. DNA for the CDR3: TGTGCCAGCAGCTTGGAGGCTAGCGGGAGGGGCCGCACAGATACGCAGTATTTT. Its translation is CASSLEASGRGRTDTQYF.

The chain links TRBV6-5 to TRBJ2-1; 14 bases match TRBD2. Germline-derived CDR1 and CDR2 are MNHEY and SVGAGI. Trimming at V came to 6 bases and at J to 8 bases, leaving 3 bases not matched to a gene. The CDR3 has 14 residues. The CDR3 DNA reads as TGTGCCAGCAGGTCGGGACTAGCGGGAGATGAGCAGTTCTTC. The encoded protein is CASRSGLAGDEQFF.

V and J are TRBV27 and TRBJ2-7; D is perhaps TRBD2 (5 bases). This CDR3 spans 14 amino acids. CDR1 and CDR2 (germline): MNHEY, SMNVEV (reference sequence). Trimming took 7 bases from V and 2 from J, leaving 15 bases between them. This CDR3 is CASTSGFSPYEQYF. The DNA for the CDR3 is TGTGCCAGCACCAGCGGATTCAGCCCCTACGAGCAGTACTTC.

The chain is built from TRBV7-3 and TRBJ2-1; a possible D gene is TRBD1 (5 bases). The CDR3 runs to 13 residues. CDR1 is SGHTA and CDR2 is FQGTGA in the germline V gene. V was pared by 3 bases and J by 3 bases, with 6 bases between. CDR3 protein: CASSFDSYNEQFF. For the CDR3, the DNA is TGTGCCAGCAGCTTTGACAGCTACAATGAGCAGTTCTTC.

The chain recombines TRBV5-1 with TRBJ1-5, with D maybe TRBD1 (5 bases). CDR1 is SGHRS, CDR2 YFSETQ, per germline. V lost 0 bases, J lost 6 bases, and 10 bases lay in between. The CDR3 covers 14 residues. The CDR3 reads CASSLEGRGQPQHF. The CDR3, as DNA: TGCGCCAGCAGCTTGGAGGGTAGGGGTCAGCCCCAGCATTTT.

The rearrangement links TRBV3-1 (or the pseudogene TRBV3-2) to TRBJ1-6; 10 bases line up with TRBD1. V shed 0 bases, J shed 8 bases, and the junction held 7 bases outside the gene matches. The germline CDR1 and CDR2 sequences are LGHDT and YNNKEL (reference sequence). The CDR3 runs to 17 residues. In nucleotides, the CDR3 is TGTGCCAGCAGCCAAGATCAGGGGGGACAGGGGCATTCACCCCTCCACTTT. Translating it yields CASSQDQGGQGHSPLHF.

This clone was seen just once. V gene TRBV3-1 (or the pseudogene TRBV3-2) combines with J gene TRBJ2-1; D remains ambiguous. This CDR3 has 12 residues. Germline loops: CDR1 LGHDT, CDR2 YNNKEL (reference sequence). V dropped 0 bases and J dropped 9 bases, with 6 bases sitting between them. CDR3 sequence (DNA): TGTGCCAGCAGCCAAGAGAGTCCTGAGCAGTTCTTC. This encodes CASSQESPEQFF.

CDR3 DNA: TGTGCCTGGAAGGGGCAGGACGGAACTGAAGCTTTCTTT. Translated: CAWKGQDGTEAFF. The chain employs TRBV30 and TRBJ1-1; D is perhaps TRBD1 (5 bases). There are 13 residues in the CDR3. V was pared by 4 bases and J by 5 bases, with 14 bases between. Germline assignment: CDR1 GTSNPN and CDR2 SVGIG (reference sequence).